This T cell receptor beta chain was identified during a study of cytomegalovirus exposure and HLA in healthy donors. The study, taken as a whole, reports: Later, an analysis showed that TCR beta chains associated with HLA were more clonally expanded than others that were equally common. The listing of 150 to 200 TCR beta chains classed them as cytomegalovirus-associated.

The PCR had 60 Vbeta and 13 Jbeta primers. Assay used: immunoSEQ multiplex PCR; TCRdb lists only in-frame clones, some missing. The sample lists 150,000 to 200,000 clones; 70% to 80% were seen once. This clone is a singleton in its sample. Its antigen is unidentified. In germline, CDR1 is SNHLY, CDR2 FYNNEI. Trimming stripped 4 bases from V and 0 bases from J, with 4 bases between. CDR3 length: 13 amino acids. Sample: PBMCs. The gene calls are TRBV2 and TRBJ1-3; D is undetermined. The TCR comes from a man between 18 and 29 years old in good health and CMV-seropositive. CDR3 loop: CASSGLSGNTIYF. The CDR3 DNA sequence: TGTGCCAGCAGTGGGCTCTCTGGAAACACCATATATTTT.